This T cell receptor (beta chain) was sequenced in a study of CD8+ T cells in alopecia areata. Study conclusions and caveats: Persistence in scalp and blood during tofacitinib was observed for many expanded lesional clones. Mouse data revealed clearer TCR sharing than patient data did, a gap possibly tied to HLA.

cDNA reverse transcribed from extracted RNA served as the sequencing template. The protocol was immunoSEQ multiplex PCR, while the TCRdb copy is restricted to in-frame clones and leaves out a portion. This table holds approximately 280,000 clones, 58% found once. The treatment is: oral pan-JAK inhibitor, 5-10 mg twice daily. Remarks on this clone: Its matching antigen is unknown.

The CDR3 consists of 13 residues. V was shortened by 4 bases and J by 1 base, with 8 bases between the two germline ends. Germline V gene lookup returns CDR1 SGHNT and CDR2 YYREEE (reference sequence). The rearrangement uses TRBV5-4 and TRBJ2-5; no clear D. The sequencing used CD4+ T cells sorted from blood, collected at week 24, from a patient treated with tofacitinib. The source of this sequence is a human donor with alopecia areata. CDR3 DNA sequence: TGTGCCAGCAGCCTCCAAGTCCAAGAGACCCAGTACTTC. This translates into CASSLQVQETQYF.